The clone carrying this T cell receptor (beta chain) was counted a few times. What it recognizes is unknown. This sample is part of a study of shared clonotypes between healthy human individuals. General observations from the study: Sampling was confined to blood; repertoires within tissues likely differ.

The CDR3 has 14 residues. The trim removed 5 bases at V and 3 bases at J, leaving 1 base unmatched. Germline CDR1 MNHEY, CDR2 SVGAGI. Some clones are missing from TCRdb's copy, which holds only in-frame ones; the method was immunoSEQ multiplex PCR. Of 470,000 or so clones detected, about 84% appear once; the ten largest clones hold 12%. The clonotype was recovered from a woman in her thirties or forties in good health. Some clones in this sample may be carry-over from other donors' samples. Source material: PBMCs. The chain uses TRBV6-5 and TRBJ2-3; 11 bases align to TRBD2. This CDR3 reads CASSTSGSTDTQYF. The DNA of the CDR3 is TGTGCCAGCAGTACTAGCGGGAGTACAGATACGCAGTATTTT.